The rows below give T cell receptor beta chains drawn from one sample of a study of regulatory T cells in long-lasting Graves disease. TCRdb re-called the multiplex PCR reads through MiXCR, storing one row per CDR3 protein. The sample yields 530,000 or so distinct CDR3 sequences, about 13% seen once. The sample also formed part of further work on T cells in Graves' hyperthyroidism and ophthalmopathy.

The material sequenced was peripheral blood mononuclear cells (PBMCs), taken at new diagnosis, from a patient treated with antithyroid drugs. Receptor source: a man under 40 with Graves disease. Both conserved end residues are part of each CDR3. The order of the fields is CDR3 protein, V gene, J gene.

CDR3: CASSLASGSGGAQYF
V: TRBV7-9
J: TRBJ2-5

CDR3: CASSPRDFSSYEQYF
V: TRBV5-1
J: TRBJ2-7

CDR3: CATSDLSGTSTDTQYF
V: TRBV24-1
J: TRBJ2-3

CDR3: CASTEGYGEKLFF
V: TRBV2
J: TRBJ1-4

CDR3: CSVDLDTLEAFF
V: TRBV29-1
J: TRBJ1-1

CDR3: CASSKTGGLDEQYF
V: TRBV19
J: TRBJ2-7

CDR3: CASSYISGEQYF
V: TRBV14
J: TRBJ2-7

CDR3: CASSISRGTDTQYF
V: TRBV19
J: TRBJ2-3

CDR3: CSARVKLAVGQFF
V: TRBV20-1
J: TRBJ2-1

CDR3: CAISESSGTSYEQYF
V: TRBV10-3
J: TRBJ2-7

CDR3: CASSSRGDGGWETQYF
V: TRBV28
J: TRBJ2-5

CDR3: CASSFRWEGGSYEQYF
V: TRBV7-2
J: TRBJ2-7

CDR3: CSVEDSGQGYEQYF
V: TRBV29-1
J: TRBJ2-7

CDR3: CASSSSRASEVGELFF
V: TRBV7-8
J: TRBJ2-2

CDR3: CSARGRGMDYEQYF
V: TRBV20-1
J: TRBJ2-7

CDR3: CASSLFARGRSGYTF
V: TRBV28
J: TRBJ1-2

CDR3: CASSSAAANEQFF
V: TRBV28
J: TRBJ2-1

CDR3: CSAGERGLFYGYTF
V: TRBV20-1
J: TRBJ1-2

CDR3: CATSRADRGHRNEQYF
V: TRBV15
J: TRBJ2-7

CDR3: CASSETSGKQYF
V: TRBV2
J: TRBJ2-7

CDR3: CATNRCTEAFF
V: TRBV10-1
J: TRBJ1-1

CDR3: CASSSDGGTQFTDTQYF
V: TRBV7-3
J: TRBJ2-3